This TCR beta chain was identified during a study of blood T cell repertoires in COVID-19. The overall study: PBMCs, B-cell-depleted T cells, or T cells were the source of the cDNA or gDNA that made up the material.

The study recruited people aged 18 to 89 years across under 25 US areas. Participant reports of clinical history set cohort assignment. Original handling: From reference gene primer amplification, estimates of nucleated cell counts were derived. The table came from immunoSEQ multiplex PCR; TCRdb's copy has only in-frame clones and leaves some out. The DNA gave D and trimming, while V, J and clone size come from that table. This sample carries approximately 160,000 clones, approximately 87% of them seen once, and the ten largest clones take 4.4%. After removal of 6 bases from V and 7 bases from J, the junction contained 4 bases not matched to a gene. The CDR3 sequence is 13 residues long. From germline, CDR1 is MDHEN and CDR2 SYDVKM.

This sequence originates from a woman aged 45-60 years who had recovered from COVID-19. Sequencing input: PBMCs or T cells enriched from blood (not recorded which). The chain recombines TRBV28 with TRBJ1-2; 11 bases align to TRBD1. The CDR3 here is CASRSGQGGGYTF. The CDR3 DNA follows: TGTGCCAGCAGGTCGGGACAGGGGGGTGGCTACACCTTC.